Listed here is a single T cell receptor (beta chain). Its binding antigen is unknown. Within one base of it there is no much larger clone, and no base qualities were kept. The library relied on 5' RACE. The sequencing machine was an Illumina HiSeq 2500. A second roughly 6 to 12 cycle PCR used a sample-barcoded 5' primer and a J-beta primer mix. A unique molecular identifier was introduced onto each TCR beta cDNA molecule by a template-switch 5' adaptor carrying 12 random nucleotides. Each sample yielded at least 3 million CDR3-containing paired-end reads. The Mint cDNA synthesis kit, primed by a TRBC-specific oligonucleotide, was used to synthesize first-strand cDNA from all RNA. Following uracil-DNA glycosylase treatment, a first 18-cycle PCR with universal primers M1SS and BC2_uni_R was performed on all cDNA. Per the original workflow: For normalization, 1 million high-quality reads were randomly selected from each sample, with every read carrying a distinct molecular identifier. Reads sharing molecular identifiers were discarded rather than binned into consensus sequences. MiTCR, run with a Q25 quality threshold and the strictest error-elimination algorithm, handled CDR3 identification, clonotype clustering and error correction. Lower-bound total TCR beta diversity was estimated with a nonparametric unseen species model using Euler transformation. In-frame beta chains were kept once TCRdb had trimmed the public reads at Q25 with fastp and called clones with MiXCR. A single entry per CDR3 protein holds the most common genes and DNA from its merged rows. TCRdb's processing, not the study's, gives the V and J calls here. A total of approximately 600,000 distinct CDR3 sequences appear in this sample, 58% of them only once. The ten largest clones take up 30% to 45% of the sample.

The sample originates from a study of blood T cells in healthy people across ages (dated by TCRdb to 2013 to 2016). About the study as a whole: In model experiments, roughly one uniquely barcoded TCR beta cDNA molecule per two T cells was captured by template switching. The study analyzed two additional independent replicas of 1 million unique cDNA reads from the same blood draw for two donors, one aged 18 to 29 and one aged 80 or older. Four age groups were formed from the donors: young (average approximately 15 years), middle-aged (approximately 40), aged (about 62) and long-lived (roughly 81). To avoid experimental bias, donors of different ages were spread randomly across the sequencing lanes. To track age-related changes in TCR beta repertoire diversity, the study relied on deep sequencing normalized with unique cDNA molecular identifiers. Study-wide conclusions, independent of this receptor: Compared with the aged group, more naive CD4+ T cells, fewer expanded clones and increased TCR diversity were shown by the long-lived group, suggesting age selection. Because the CMV infection status of the donors was unknown, age-related changes in expanded clonotypes may potentially have been confounded. Since profiling was done on bulk unsorted PBMCs, naive and antigen-experienced compartments could not be conclusively compared. As age increased, observed TCR beta diversity per million T cells dropped in a roughly linear way, and a significant reduction was already evident by age about 36. Estimates of total diversity from one million sequenced T cells were regarded as lower bounds and underestimates. Observed TCR beta diversity correlated strongly with the percentage of naive T cells measured by flow cytometry.

The CDR3 measures 13 amino acids from cysteine to phenylalanine. Only the CDR3 DNA is retained, 39 bases long and in frame from the first base. The approximately 40 donors, aged 6 to 90 years, were systemically healthy Caucasian individuals from Russia. Each donor gave ten milliliters of peripheral blood, drawn into EDTA-treated Vacutainer tubes. Ficoll-Paque density-gradient centrifugation was used to isolate PBMCs, with at least 6 million obtained per sample. Total RNA, at least 6 micrograms per sample, was extracted from PBMCs with Trizol reagent. Naive CD45RAhigh/CD27high T cell percentages were measured by flow cytometry on a PBMC aliquot from every donor.

Recombination linked TRBV12-3 or TRBV12-4 to TRBJ2-4, with the D gene uncertain. The J call may be incorrect, as the DNA end agrees better with TRBJ2-7. The receptor comes from a man between 60 and 70 years old in good health. Input material: blood. The encoded CDR3 is CASSLNSPYEQYF. The nucleotides read TGTGCCAGCAGTTTGAACAGCCCCTACGAGCAGTACTTC.